This T cell receptor (beta chain) came from a study of metastatic and nonmetastatic thyroid tumors. Study at large: The study looked at repertoires side by side in blood and in tumor or nodule tissue from malignant and benign thyroid patients. Study-wide results and caveats: Within blood and tumor, benign nodules reportedly had significantly lower TCR beta diversity than malignant thyroid tumors did.

Ahead of thyroid surgery, no patient had received treatment of any kind. TCRdb reanalyzed the PCR reads with MiXCR. The sample includes about 11,000 clones, more than 35% of them seen just once. In its sample, this clone was seen a few times. Its antigen is not known. At one of its ends the junction is not consistent with the germline gene, which may arise from a read error. Per germline, CDR1 MNHEY and CDR2 SVGEGT. CDR3 length: 16 amino acids. The chain joins TRBV6-2 or TRBV6-3 to TRBJ2-1; D gene uncertain. The receptor was isolated from a female donor with papillary thyroid cancer or a benign thyroid nodule (not recorded which). Some clones in this sample may be carry-over from other donors' samples. Sequencing input: tumor tissue. CDR3 region: CASSTRLPQAYNEQLF. In nucleotides, the CDR3 is TGTGCCAGCAGTACGAGACTCCCTCAGGCCTACAATGAGCAGCTCTTC.